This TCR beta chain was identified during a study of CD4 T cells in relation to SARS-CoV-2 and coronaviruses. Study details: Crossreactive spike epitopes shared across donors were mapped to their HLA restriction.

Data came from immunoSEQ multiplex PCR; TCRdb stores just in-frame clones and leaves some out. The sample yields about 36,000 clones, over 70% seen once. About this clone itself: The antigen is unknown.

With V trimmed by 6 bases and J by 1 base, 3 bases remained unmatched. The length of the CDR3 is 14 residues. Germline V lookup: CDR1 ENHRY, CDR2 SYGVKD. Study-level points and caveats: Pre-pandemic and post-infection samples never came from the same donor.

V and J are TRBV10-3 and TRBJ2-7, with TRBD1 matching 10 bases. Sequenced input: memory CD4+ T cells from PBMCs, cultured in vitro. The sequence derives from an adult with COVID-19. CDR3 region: CAIRKGQGSYEQYF. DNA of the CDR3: TGTGCCATCAGGAAGGGACAGGGGTCCTACGAGCAGTACTTC.